Below, 25 T cell receptor beta chains from the same sample are listed, as sequenced in a study of radiotherapy plus CTLA-4 blockade in lung cancer. The repertoire was sequenced with immunoSEQ multiplex PCR; TCRdb's copy has only in-frame clones and lacks some. The data hold 25,000 to 35,000 clones, with approximately 82% observed a single time. The sequenced sample was peripheral blood, obtained from a patient treated with radiotherapy plus ipilimumab. All receptors come from a human donor with non-small cell lung cancer who had stable disease on radiotherapy plus ipilimumab.

This clone came up a few times. The V and J genes are TRBV9 and TRBJ1-6; TRBD1 agrees at 7 bases. The CDR3 is made up of 15 amino acids. Unmatched junction bases numbered 11, after V lost 4 bases and J lost 10 bases. Germline assignment: CDR1 SGDLS and CDR2 YYNGEE. Here the CDR3 DNA reads TGTGCCAGCAGCTTACAGACAGGGCTTGGGTCACCCCTCCACTTT. This translates into CASSLQTGLGSPLHF.

V gene TRBV2 combines with J gene TRBJ1-6; D unclear. This CDR3 comprises 15 residues. CDR1 is SNHLY, CDR2 FYNNEI, per germline. The V and J ends lost 2 bases and 7 bases respectively, with 12 bases between them. CDR3 residues: CASSESEGGNSPLHF. Written as DNA, the CDR3 is TGTGCCAGCAGTGAATCCGAGGGCGGGAATTCACCCCTCCACTTT.

This sequence joins TRBV10-3 and TRBJ2-1; D may be TRBD1 (5 bases). V lost 3 bases and J 4 bases, leaving 16 bases between the germline ends. This CDR3 contains 16 residues. The V gene's germline CDR1 is ENHRY and CDR2 SYGVKD. The CDR3 DNA reads as TGTGCCATCAGTGACAGGGCGGACCTATATTACAATGAGCAGTTCTTC. It translates to CAISDRADLYYNEQFF.

V usage is TRBV14 and J usage is TRBJ1-1; the D is unclear. CDR1 is SGHDN and CDR2 is FVKESK in the germline V gene. Trimming took off 4 bases at V and 1 base at J, with 10 bases between the two ends. The CDR3 is made up of 14 amino acids. The CDR3 nucleotides are TGTGCCAGCAGCCCTCAGATGTCGAACACTGAAGCTTTCTTT. Protein product: CASSPQMSNTEAFF.

The V call is TRBV4-1, the J call TRBJ1-3; a possible D gene is TRBD1 (5 bases). Looked up from germline, CDR1 is MGHRA and CDR2 is YSYEKL. CDR3 length equals 16 residues. With 1 base removed from V and 7 bases from J, the gap between germline ends came to 17 bases. CDR3 sequence (DNA): TGCGCCAGCAGCCAAGGACCCGGGGTGCGGGGGAACACCATATATTTT. This gives the protein CASSQGPGVRGNTIYF.

The chain carries TRBV5-8 and TRBJ1-4, with 7 bases matching TRBD1. The trim removed 4 bases at V and 4 bases at J, leaving 4 bases unmatched. Germline CDR1 is SGHTS and CDR2 is YDEGEE. There are 14 residues in the CDR3. The CDR3 DNA follows: TGTGCCAGCAGCCCACAGGGGAATAATGAAAAACTGTTTTTT. This gives the protein CASSPQGNNEKLFF.

The chain is built from TRBV7-9 and TRBJ1-6; TRBD1 agrees at 10 bases. CDR1 is SEHNR, CDR2 FQNEAQ, per germline (reference sequence). V was clipped by 5 bases and J by 5 bases; unmatched bases: 6. This CDR3 comprises 16 residues. The CDR3 coding sequence is TGTGCCAGCAGCCCTCCGACAGGGGGCAATAATTCACCCCTCCACTTT. Translation gives CASSPPTGGNNSPLHF.

The V call is TRBV7-2, the J call TRBJ1-5, with D tentatively TRBD1 (6 bases). There are 14 residues in the CDR3. With 5 bases removed from V and 5 bases from J, the gap between germline ends came to 13 bases. Germline lookup yields CDR1 SGHTA and CDR2 FQGNSA. DNA for the CDR3: TGTGCCAGCAGCACTCGACAGGTTCATCAGCCCCAGCATTTT. It codes for CASSTRQVHQPQHF.

This chain uses TRBV7-8 with TRBJ1-1; D uncertain. Germline V lookup: CDR1 SGHVS, CDR2 FQNEAQ. The CDR3 covers 13 residues. The ends were cut back, 5 bases at V and 3 bases at J, with 10 bases in the middle. This chain's CDR3 is CASSLSRDTEAFF. CDR3 DNA sequence: TGTGCCAGCAGCCTAAGCCGGGACACTGAAGCTTTCTTT.

The table lists this clone with a count of one. This chain uses TRBV2 with TRBJ2-7; no clear D gene. The CDR3 loop spans 15 amino acids. The V end lost 5 bases, the J end lost 0 bases, and 14 bases lay between the germline ends. Germline-derived CDR1 and CDR2 are SNHLY and FYNNEI. CDR3 sequence (DNA): TGTGCCAGCAGTCGGGCCAGGATGGCCTCCTACGAGCAGTACTTC. It codes for CASSRARMASYEQYF.

This chain connects TRBV6-5 to TRBJ1-1; tentative D call: TRBD1 (6 bases). The CDR3 length is 14 residues. Germline V lookup: CDR1 MNHEY, CDR2 SVGAGI. Trimming took 2 bases from V and 2 from J, leaving 9 bases between them. CDR3 in amino acids: CASSYNRVNTEAFF. The CDR3 DNA sequence: TGTGCCAGCAGTTACAACAGGGTTAACACTGAAGCTTTCTTT.

The V call is TRBV6-5, the J call TRBJ2-7, with 7 bases lining up with TRBD1. There are 13 residues in the CDR3. J gave up 0 bases and V 6 bases, and 2 bases lay outside the gene matches. CDR1 and CDR2 (germline): MNHEY, SVGAGI. In nucleotides, the CDR3 is TGTGCCAGCAGACAGGGGAGCTCCTACGAGCAGTACGTC. It translates to CASRQGSSYEQYV.

The chain combines TRBV7-8 with TRBJ2-5, with 7 bases that match TRBD1. CDR1 is SGHVS, CDR2 FQNEAQ, per germline. The CDR3 length is 17 residues. Unmatched junction bases numbered 13, after V lost 3 bases and J lost 3 bases. Here the CDR3 reads CASSFNRQGESKETQYF. The CDR3 DNA is TGTGCCAGCAGCTTCAACCGACAGGGCGAGAGTAAAGAGACCCAGTACTTC.

The chain joins TRBV7-2 to TRBJ1-2; no reliable D call. V shed 3 bases and J shed 0 bases, with 8 bases lying between them. The germline CDR1 and CDR2 sequences are SGHTA and FQGNSA. The CDR3 sequence is 14 residues long. The CDR3 here is CASSFELANYGYTF. As DNA, the CDR3 is TGTGCCAGCAGCTTTGAGTTAGCTAACTATGGCTACACCTTC. Filled out from reference TRBV7-2 and TRBJ1-2, the complete variable domain reads GAGVSQSPSNKVTEKGKDVELRCDPISGHTALYWYRQSLGQGLEFLIYFQGNSAPDKSGLPSDRFSAERTGGSVSTLTIQRTQQEDSAVYLCASSFELANYGYTFGSGTRLTVV.

CDR3 sequence: CASRQGINQPQHF. The DNA of the CDR3 is TGCGCCAGCAGACAGGGAATCAATCAGCCCCAGCATTTT. The chain recombines TRBV10-2 with TRBJ1-5, with D perhaps TRBD1 (6 bases). Trimming pared 6 bases from V and 3 bases from J, leaving 9 bases between. This CDR3 has 13 amino acids. Germline assignment: CDR1 WSHSY and CDR2 SAAADI.

The rearrangement joins TRBV10-1 to TRBJ2-3; a possible D gene is TRBD1 (6 bases). CDR1 is WNHNN and CDR2 is SYGVQD in the germline V gene (reference sequence). Trimming took 0 bases from V and 6 from J, leaving 10 bases between them. This CDR3 has 14 residues. The CDR3: CASSESQGSDTQYF. The CDR3 nucleotides read TGCGCCAGCAGTGAGTCCCAGGGGTCCGATACGCAGTATTTT.

The gene calls are TRBV18 and TRBJ2-1; TRBD1 agrees at 11 bases. With 6 bases clipped from V and 5 bases from J, the junction kept 6 bases outside the gene matches. CDR1 is KGHSH and CDR2 is LQKENI in the germline V gene. CDR3 length: 15 residues. The DNA of the CDR3 is TGTGCCAGCTCCCCTGGGACAGGGGGTAACAATGAGCAGTTCTTC. Residues: CASSPGTGGNNEQFF.

This sequence joins TRBV7-9 and TRBJ1-4, with TRBD1 identical over 7 bases. There are 16 residues in the CDR3. The germline gives CDR1 SEHNR, CDR2 FQNEAQ (reference sequence). J lost 0 bases, V lost 3 bases, and 4 bases had no gene match. In nucleotides, the CDR3 is TGTGCCAGCAGCTTGTCCGGGACAGCAACTAATGAAAAACTGTTTTTT. Its protein product is CASSLSGTATNEKLFF.

This clone came up a few times. This sequence joins TRBV6-9 and TRBJ1-2; D perhaps matches TRBD1 (5 bases). The CDR3 runs to 16 residues. V lost 4 bases to trimming and J lost 2 bases, with 17 bases between them. Germline CDR1 is MNHGY and CDR2 is SVAAGI. The DNA for the CDR3 is TGTGCCAGCAGTTTGAAGGATAACAGGAGAAACTATGGCTACACCTTC. This translates into CASSLKDNRRNYGYTF.

The chain uses TRBV6-1 and TRBJ1-1; D ambiguous. The germline CDR1 and CDR2 sequences are MNHNS and SASEGT. With 5 bases removed from V and 11 bases from J, the gap between germline ends came to 15 bases. The CDR3 spans 12 residues. The CDR3 bases are TGTGCCAGCAGTAGGGATGTCCTGGGGGCTTTCTTT. It encodes CASSRDVLGAFF.

This chain joins TRBV10-1 and TRBJ2-3, with D unresolved. Germline V gives CDR1 WNHNN, CDR2 SYGVQD (reference sequence). Trimming shortened V by 6 bases and J by 0 bases, and 10 bases separated the two germline ends. The CDR3 contains 14 residues. CDR3 sequence (DNA): TGCGCCAGCAGCTCTCTTTCTAGCACAGATACGCAGTATTTT. Translated, it gives CASSSLSSTDTQYF.

This rearrangement joins TRBV2 to TRBJ1-2, with 9 bases matching TRBD1. V lost 6 bases, J lost 7 bases, and 3 bases stayed unmatched. The CDR3 has 12 amino acids. The germline gives CDR1 SNHLY, CDR2 FYNNEI. The CDR3 DNA follows: TGTGCCAGCAGACAGGGGGCAGTTGGCTACACCTTC. Amino acids: CASRQGAVGYTF.

The chain uses TRBV11-2 and TRBJ1-4, with D possibly TRBD1 on 5 matching bases. V shed 1 base and J shed 11 bases, with 14 bases lying between them. This CDR3 has 14 residues. Germline V gene lookup returns CDR1 SGHAT and CDR2 FQNNGV. Written as DNA, the CDR3 is TGTGCCAGCAGCTTAGGCCACCGCAGGGTGAAACTGTTTTTT. Translating it yields CASSLGHRRVKLFF.

This clone showed up just once. The chain uses TRBV7-6 and TRBJ1-1, with unresolved D. V lost 5 bases and J lost 3, with 10 bases in between. CDR1 is SGHVS, CDR2 FNYEAQ, per germline. This CDR3 region has 13 residues. The CDR3 DNA reads as TGTGCCAGCAGCGAGGGCAGCCACACTGAAGCTTTCTTT. This sequence encodes CASSEGSHTEAFF.

The genes are TRBV10-1 and TRBJ2-1, with 7 bases that match TRBD1. The CDR3 covers 15 residues. V shed 3 bases and J 2 bases; nucleotides not matched to a gene: 4. Germline V gives CDR1 WNHNN, CDR2 SYGVQD (reference sequence). The CDR3 sequence: CASSEGRGTYNEQFF. CDR3 in DNA: TGCGCCAGCAGTGAAGGCAGGGGGACCTACAATGAGCAGTTCTTC.